This is a list of T cell receptor beta chains from one sample in a study of T-cell reconstitution after alpha-beta-depleted transplantation in children. TCRdb redid the calling of the PCR reads with MiXCR, one entry per CDR3 protein. The sample yields roughly 4,000 distinct CDR3 sequences, around 12% seen once. Sequencing was performed on PBMCs, mostly from graft donor cells, taken 60 days after TCRalphabeta/CD19-depleted stem cell transplant. The receptors here all came from a male patient between 2 and 15 years old who had a stem cell transplant for acute lymphoblastic leukemia, so the T cells may come from the graft donor. The CDR3 runs from the conserved cysteine through the conserved F or W. Each record gives: D gene, J gene, clone size, V gene, CDR3 protein, CDR3 DNA. The D gene is left open where the match is weak. Clone sizes are given selectively: once, few, many, or a class where the clone is expanded.

D gene: .; J gene: TRBJ2-7; clone size: many; V gene: TRBV19; CDR3 protein: CASSIEGRHEQYF; CDR3 DNA: TGTGCCAGTAGTATTGAGGGTAGGCACGAGCAGTACTTC
D gene: .; J gene: TRBJ2-5; clone size: many; V gene: TRBV12-3/TRBV12-4; CDR3 protein: CASSLLGTQYF; CDR3 DNA: TGTGCCAGCAGTTTATTGGGGACCCAGTACTTC
D gene: .; J gene: TRBJ1-4; clone size: medium-sized; V gene: TRBV7-9; CDR3 protein: CASSLGGGALTF; CDR3 DNA: TGTGCCAGCAGCTTAGGAGGGGGTGCCCTCACTTTT
D gene: .; J gene: TRBJ2-5; clone size: many; V gene: TRBV19; CDR3 protein: CASTNRSTDSRGVTQYF; CDR3 DNA: TGTGCCAGTACCAATCGATCTACAGACTCGCGTGGTGTGACCCAGTACTTC
D gene: .; J gene: TRBJ1-3; clone size: many; V gene: TRBV5-3; CDR3 protein: CARSLRDLSGNTIYF; CDR3 DNA: TGTGCCAGAAGCTTGCGGGATCTCTCTGGAAACACCATATATTTT
D gene: TRBD1; J gene: TRBJ1-2; clone size: many; V gene: TRBV9; CDR3 protein: CASSVTDRGRYGYTF; CDR3 DNA: TGTGCCAGCAGCGTAACCGACAGGGGTCGCTATGGCTACACCTTC
D gene: TRBD2; J gene: TRBJ2-1; clone size: many; V gene: TRBV7-9; CDR3 protein: CASSLASRLAGAYNEQFF; CDR3 DNA: TGTGCCAGCAGCTTAGCTTCAAGACTAGCGGGGGCCTACAATGAGCAGTTCTTC
D gene: .; J gene: TRBJ1-2; clone size: many; V gene: TRBV6-5; CDR3 protein: CASSYPNTLGDGYTF; CDR3 DNA: TGTGCCAGCAGTTATCCCAACACCCTCGGGGATGGCTACACCTTC
D gene: TRBD2; J gene: TRBJ2-7; clone size: many; V gene: TRBV9; CDR3 protein: CASSVGAGLATYEQYF; CDR3 DNA: TGTGCCAGCAGCGTAGGTGCGGGACTAGCCACCTACGAGCAGTACTTC
D gene: .; J gene: TRBJ1-1; clone size: medium-sized; V gene: TRBV10-3; CDR3 protein: CAITGDNMNTEAFF; CDR3 DNA: TGTGCCATCACCGGGGACAACATGAACACTGAAGCTTTCTTT
D gene: .; J gene: TRBJ2-7; clone size: medium-sized; V gene: TRBV14; CDR3 protein: CASSQSGYEQYF; CDR3 DNA: TGTGCCAGCAGCCAGTCGGGCTACGAGCAGTACTTC
D gene: TRBD1; J gene: TRBJ2-6; clone size: many; V gene: TRBV5-8; CDR3 protein: CASSFMRTGAYGANVLTF; CDR3 DNA: TGTGCCAGCAGCTTCATGAGGACAGGGGCTTATGGGGCCAACGTCCTGACTTTC
D gene: TRBD1; J gene: TRBJ1-1; clone size: many; V gene: TRBV5-1; CDR3 protein: CASSPRTGGSLNTEAFF; CDR3 DNA: TGCGCCAGCAGCCCGAGGACAGGGGGCTCTCTGAACACTGAAGCTTTCTTT
D gene: TRBD1; J gene: TRBJ2-1; clone size: many; V gene: TRBV7-2; CDR3 protein: CASSSRLADRGNEQFF; CDR3 DNA: TGTGCCAGCAGTTCCCGACTAGCCGACAGGGGGAATGAGCAGTTCTTC
D gene: .; J gene: TRBJ2-1; clone size: many; V gene: TRBV28; CDR3 protein: CASSFFSFGEQFF; CDR3 DNA: TGTGCCAGCAGTTTTTTTAGCTTTGGAGAGCAGTTCTTC
D gene: TRBD1; J gene: TRBJ2-1; clone size: medium-sized; V gene: TRBV27; CDR3 protein: CASSPRQGSSYNEQFF; CDR3 DNA: TGTGCCAGCAGTCCACGACAGGGGAGCTCCTACAATGAGCAGTTCTTC
D gene: TRBD1; J gene: TRBJ1-5; clone size: many; V gene: TRBV24-1; CDR3 protein: CATSDRTGSNQPQHF; CDR3 DNA: TGTGCCACCAGTGACCGGACAGGGAGCAATCAGCCCCAGCATTTT
D gene: .; J gene: TRBJ2-5; clone size: medium-sized; V gene: TRBV5-6; CDR3 protein: CASSLRGSGETQYF; CDR3 DNA: TGTGCCAGCAGCTTGAGGGGATCGGGGGAGACCCAGTACTTC
D gene: .; J gene: TRBJ1-1; clone size: large; V gene: TRBV10-3; CDR3 protein: CAISETGGATEAFF; CDR3 DNA: TGTGCCATCAGTGAGACAGGAGGGGCCACTGAAGCTTTCTTT
D gene: .; J gene: TRBJ2-1; clone size: medium-sized; V gene: TRBV5-1; CDR3 protein: CASRGNEQFF; CDR3 DNA: TGCGCCAGCAGGGGGAATGAGCAGTTCTTC
D gene: .; J gene: TRBJ2-5; clone size: many; V gene: TRBV12-5; CDR3 protein: CASGLVKGITETQYF; CDR3 DNA: TGTGCTAGTGGTTTGGTGAAGGGAATCACAGAGACCCAGTACTTC
D gene: .; J gene: TRBJ2-4; clone size: .; V gene: TRBV5-6; CDR3 protein: CASRNWRGKNIQYF; CDR3 DNA: TGTGCCAGCAGGAATTGGAGAGGCAAAAACATTCAGTACTTC
D gene: TRBD2; J gene: TRBJ2-3; clone size: many; V gene: TRBV5-1; CDR3 protein: CASSLDLGGGLMDTQYF; CDR3 DNA: TGCGCCAGCAGCTTGGATCTCGGGGGGGGTCTTATGGATACGCAGTATTTT
D gene: .; J gene: TRBJ2-1; clone size: many; V gene: TRBV6-5; CDR3 protein: CASSYKQSSYNEQFF; CDR3 DNA: TGTGCCAGCAGTTACAAGCAGAGCTCCTACAATGAGCAGTTCTTC
D gene: .; J gene: TRBJ2-3; clone size: many; V gene: TRBV15; CDR3 protein: CATSRGTADTDTQYF; CDR3 DNA: TGTGCCACCAGCAGGGGAACCGCCGACACAGATACGCAGTATTTT
D gene: TRBD2; J gene: TRBJ2-1; clone size: medium-sized; V gene: TRBV7-9; CDR3 protein: CASSLAQAGGDEQFF; CDR3 DNA: TGTGCCAGCAGCTTAGCGCAAGCGGGGGGGGATGAGCAGTTCTTC
D gene: TRBD1; J gene: TRBJ2-3; clone size: many; V gene: TRBV19; CDR3 protein: CASSLQGASTDTQYF; CDR3 DNA: TGTGCCAGTAGTTTACAGGGGGCGAGCACAGATACGCAGTATTTT
D gene: .; J gene: TRBJ1-2; clone size: medium-sized; V gene: TRBV28; CDR3 protein: CASSSDSNYGYTF; CDR3 DNA: TGTGCCAGCAGTTCGGACAGCAACTATGGCTACACCTTC
D gene: .; J gene: TRBJ1-3; clone size: many; V gene: TRBV12-3/TRBV12-4; CDR3 protein: CASSPRTGGLSGNTIYF; CDR3 DNA: TGTGCCAGCAGTCCCAGGACCGGGGGCTTATCTGGAAACACCATATATTTT